Each of the 12 T cell receptor beta chains below was sequenced from the same sample in a study of T cell responses to AZD1222 COVID-19 vaccine. The repertoire was sequenced with immunoSEQ multiplex PCR; TCRdb's copy has only in-frame clones and lacks some. The sample lists some 130,000 clones, approximately 88% seen once, with 4.1% in the top ten. Specimen: peripheral blood, collected on day 0 of AZD1222 vaccination. These TCRs come from an adult in good health.

The gene calls are TRBV7-9 and TRBJ1-5; D remains unclear. V dropped 4 bases and J dropped 0 bases, with 7 bases sitting between them. Germline values: CDR1 SEHNR, CDR2 FQNEAQ (reference sequence). This CDR3 is built from 14 residues. The CDR3 loop reads CASSSSGSNQPQHF. CDR3 bases: TGTGCCAGCAGCTCCTCTGGTAGCAATCAGCCCCAGCATTTT.

V usage is TRBV7-3 and J usage is TRBJ1-1, with 9 bases that match TRBD1. Per the germline V gene, CDR1 is SGHTA and CDR2 is FQGTGA. The CDR3 has 14 amino acids. With V trimmed by 4 bases and J by 4 bases, 4 bases remained unmatched. CDR3 residues: CASSSQGAGTEAFF. The CDR3 DNA is TGTGCCAGCAGCTCACAGGGGGCGGGCACTGAAGCTTTCTTT.

CDR3 sequence: CASSQRTENTGELFF. The CDR3 nucleotides are TGCGCCAGCAGCCAACGAACAGAGAACACCGGGGAGCTGTTTTTT. The chain couples TRBV4-1 to TRBJ2-2; the D is unclear. Germline assignment: CDR1 MGHRA and CDR2 YSYEKL. The CDR3 has 15 residues. V was shortened by 2 bases and J by 1 base, with 8 bases between the two germline ends.

This rearrangement joins TRBV3-1 (or the pseudogene TRBV3-2) to TRBJ1-1; the D is unclear. Trimming removed 0 bases at V and 3 bases at J, with 5 bases between. The CDR3 length is 13 residues. The germline V gene has CDR1 LGHDT and CDR2 YNNKEL (reference sequence). In DNA form, the CDR3 reads TGTGCCAGCAGCCAAGACACTTACACTGAAGCTTTCTTT. Protein: CASSQDTYTEAFF.

The V gene is TRBV28, the J gene TRBJ1-6; D is possibly TRBD1 (5 bases). V gave up 10 bases and J gave up 9 bases, with 16 bases separating them. The CDR3 totals 13 residues. Germline values: CDR1 MDHEN, CDR2 SYDVKM. This chain's CDR3 is CATTPVDTSPLHF. The CDR3 DNA sequence: TGTGCCACCACACCCGTGGACACTTCACCCCTCCACTTT.

The chain recombines TRBV9 with TRBJ2-7; 9 bases are shared with TRBD2. This CDR3 has 14 amino acids. From germline, CDR1 is SGDLS and CDR2 YYNGEE. Trimming cost V 3 bases and J 4 bases; bases outside gene matches: 5. In DNA form, the CDR3 reads TGTGCCAGCAGCGGTAGCGGGAGTGATTACGAGCAGTACTTC. Translating gives CASSGSGSDYEQYF.

This clone was picked up one time. The chain is built from TRBV5-4 and TRBJ1-1; D is unresolved. Trimming pared 0 bases from V and 0 bases from J, leaving 6 bases between. Germline values: CDR1 SGHNT, CDR2 YYREEE (reference sequence). This CDR3 contains 14 residues. CDR3 in amino acids: CASSLAYMNTEAFF. The CDR3 DNA reads as TGTGCCAGCAGCTTGGCGTACATGAACACTGAAGCTTTCTTT.

V and J are TRBV19 and TRBJ1-5; D is uncertain. V lost 7 bases and J 7 bases, leaving 20 bases between the germline ends. Germline-derived CDR1 and CDR2 are LNHDA and SQIVND (reference sequence). The CDR3 runs to 15 residues. The CDR3 sequence: CASTTTSRYLQPQHF. The CDR3 DNA reads as TGTGCCAGTACTACCACGTCACGCTACTTGCAGCCCCAGCATTTT.

The V gene is TRBV19, the J gene TRBJ1-2, with D possibly being TRBD1 (6 bases). The V gene's germline CDR1 is LNHDA and CDR2 SQIVND (reference sequence). The CDR3 runs 12 residues. The V gene lost 6 bases and the J gene lost 3 bases, with 8 bases spanning the gap. CDR3 in amino acids: CASRAGDYGYTF. Written as DNA, the CDR3 is TGTGCCAGTAGGGCAGGGGACTATGGCTACACCTTC.

This clone has a single count. A read error may account for a junction end that differs from germline. The chain uses TRBV3-1 (or the pseudogene TRBV3-2) and TRBJ1-2; unclear D gene. The V gene's germline CDR1 is LGHDT and CDR2 YNNKEL (reference sequence). This CDR3 is built from 12 residues. DNA of the CDR3: TGTGCCAGCAGCCAAGATATCGGCACGGCAAACTTC. Protein: CASSQDIGTANF.

The chain carries TRBV6-5 and TRBJ2-1; 9 bases fit TRBD1. Germline CDR1 MNHEY, CDR2 SVGAGI. J lost 4 bases, V lost 4 bases, and 8 bases had no gene match. The CDR3 contains 16 residues. The CDR3 loop is CASSLTGGLLYNEQFF. CDR3 sequence (DNA): TGTGCCAGCAGTTTAACAGGGGGCTTACTGTACAATGAGCAGTTCTTC.

This chain links TRBV27 with TRBJ1-4; TRBD1 agrees at 11 bases. Germline CDR1 and CDR2: MNHEY and SMNVEV (reference sequence). The CDR3 contains 18 residues. V was clipped by 3 bases and J by 5 bases; unmatched bases: 11. CDR3 in amino acids: CASSLRRTGGQRNEKLFF. The CDR3 nucleotides read TGTGCCAGCAGTTTGCGTAGGACAGGGGGCCAAAGGAATGAAAAACTGTTTTTT.